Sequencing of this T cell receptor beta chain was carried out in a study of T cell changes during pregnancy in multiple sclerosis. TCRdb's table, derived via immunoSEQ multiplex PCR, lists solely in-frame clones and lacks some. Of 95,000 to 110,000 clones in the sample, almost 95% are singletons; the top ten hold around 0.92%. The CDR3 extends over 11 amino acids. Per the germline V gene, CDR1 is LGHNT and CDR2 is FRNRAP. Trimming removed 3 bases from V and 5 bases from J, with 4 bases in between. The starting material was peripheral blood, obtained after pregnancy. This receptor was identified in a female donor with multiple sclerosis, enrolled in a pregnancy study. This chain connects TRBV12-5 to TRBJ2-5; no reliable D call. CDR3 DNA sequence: TGTGCTAGTGGTTTTGGCGAGACCCAGTACTTC. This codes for CASGFGETQYF.